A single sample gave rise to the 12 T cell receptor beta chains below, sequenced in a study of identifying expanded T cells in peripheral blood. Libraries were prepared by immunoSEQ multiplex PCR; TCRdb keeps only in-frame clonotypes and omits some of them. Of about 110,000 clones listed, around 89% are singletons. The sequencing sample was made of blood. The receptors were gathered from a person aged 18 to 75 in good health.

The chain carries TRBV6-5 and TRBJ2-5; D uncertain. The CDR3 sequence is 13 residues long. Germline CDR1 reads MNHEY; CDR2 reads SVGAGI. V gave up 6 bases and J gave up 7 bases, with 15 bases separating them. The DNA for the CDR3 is TGTGCCAGCAGGGTTGGGCCTTCGGGGACCCAGTACTTC. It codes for CASRVGPSGTQYF.

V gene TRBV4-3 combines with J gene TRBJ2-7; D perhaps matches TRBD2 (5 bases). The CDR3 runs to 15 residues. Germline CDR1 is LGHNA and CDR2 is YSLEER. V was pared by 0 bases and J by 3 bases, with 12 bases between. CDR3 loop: CASSQESRGDYEQYF. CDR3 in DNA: TGCGCCAGCAGCCAAGAGTCTCGGGGTGACTACGAGCAGTACTTC.

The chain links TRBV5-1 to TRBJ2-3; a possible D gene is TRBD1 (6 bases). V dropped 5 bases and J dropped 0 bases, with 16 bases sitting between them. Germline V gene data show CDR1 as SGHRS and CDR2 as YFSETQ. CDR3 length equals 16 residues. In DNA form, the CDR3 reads TGCGCCAGCAGACACCTGGACAGCCGAAGCACAGATACGCAGTATTTT. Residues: CASRHLDSRSTDTQYF.

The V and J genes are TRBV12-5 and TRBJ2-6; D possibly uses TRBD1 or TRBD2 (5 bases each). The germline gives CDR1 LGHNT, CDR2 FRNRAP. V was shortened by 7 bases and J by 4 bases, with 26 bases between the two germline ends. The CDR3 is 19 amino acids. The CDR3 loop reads CASATGKGDRGAGANVLTF. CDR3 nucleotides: TGTGCTAGTGCTACTGGGAAGGGAGATAGGGGAGCGGGGGCCAACGTCCTGACTTTC.

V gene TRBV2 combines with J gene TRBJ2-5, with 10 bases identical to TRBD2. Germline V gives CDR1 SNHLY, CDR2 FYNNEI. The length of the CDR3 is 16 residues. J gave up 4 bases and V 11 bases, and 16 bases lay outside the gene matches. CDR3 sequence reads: CASLRDKLAGRETQYF. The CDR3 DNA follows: TGTGCCTCCCTCCGGGACAAACTAGCGGGGAGAGAGACCCAGTACTTC. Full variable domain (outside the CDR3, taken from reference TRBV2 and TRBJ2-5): EPEVTQTPSHQVTQMGQEVILRCVPISNHLYFYWYRQILGQKVEFLVSFYNNEISEKSEIFDDQFSVERPDGSNFTLKIRSTKLEDSAMYFCASLRDKLAGRETQYFGPGTRLLVL.

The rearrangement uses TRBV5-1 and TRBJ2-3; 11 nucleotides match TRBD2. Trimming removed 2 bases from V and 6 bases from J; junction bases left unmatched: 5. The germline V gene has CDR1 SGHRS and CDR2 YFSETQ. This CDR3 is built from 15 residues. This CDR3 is CASSFSGGAIDTQYF. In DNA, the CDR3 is TGCGCCAGCAGCTTTAGCGGGGGGGCCATTGATACGCAGTATTTT.

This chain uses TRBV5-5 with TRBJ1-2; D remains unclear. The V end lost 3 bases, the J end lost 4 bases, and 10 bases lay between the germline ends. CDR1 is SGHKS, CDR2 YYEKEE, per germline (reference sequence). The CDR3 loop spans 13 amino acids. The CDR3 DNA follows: TGTGCCAGCAGCTCTGACCTGACCTATGGCTACACCTTC. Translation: CASSSDLTYGYTF.

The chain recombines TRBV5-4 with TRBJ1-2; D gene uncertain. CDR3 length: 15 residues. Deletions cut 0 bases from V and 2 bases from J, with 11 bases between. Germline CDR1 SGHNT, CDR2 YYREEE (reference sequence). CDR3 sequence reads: CASSLVQTLNYGYTF. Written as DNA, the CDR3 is TGTGCCAGCAGCTTGGTTCAAACATTAAACTATGGCTACACCTTC.

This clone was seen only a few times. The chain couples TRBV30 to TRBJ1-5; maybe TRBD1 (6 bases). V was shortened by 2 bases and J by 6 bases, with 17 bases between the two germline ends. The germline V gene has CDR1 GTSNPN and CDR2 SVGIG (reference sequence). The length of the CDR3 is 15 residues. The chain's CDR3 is CAWSSQQGGGQPQHF. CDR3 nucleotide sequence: TGTGCCTGGAGTTCACAACAGGGAGGGGGTCAGCCCCAGCATTTT.

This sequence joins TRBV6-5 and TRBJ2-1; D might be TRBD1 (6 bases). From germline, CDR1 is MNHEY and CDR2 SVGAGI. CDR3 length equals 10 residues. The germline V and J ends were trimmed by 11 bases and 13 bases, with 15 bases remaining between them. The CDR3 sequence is CAGGAGTQFF. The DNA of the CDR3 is TGTGCCGGAGGAGCCGGGACACAGTTCTTC.

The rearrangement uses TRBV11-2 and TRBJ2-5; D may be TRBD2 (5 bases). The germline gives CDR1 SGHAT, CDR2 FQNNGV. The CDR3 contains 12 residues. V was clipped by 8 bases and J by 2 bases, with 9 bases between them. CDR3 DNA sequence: TGTGCCAGCGGGAGTCTTCAAGAGACCCAGTACTTC. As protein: CASGSLQETQYF.

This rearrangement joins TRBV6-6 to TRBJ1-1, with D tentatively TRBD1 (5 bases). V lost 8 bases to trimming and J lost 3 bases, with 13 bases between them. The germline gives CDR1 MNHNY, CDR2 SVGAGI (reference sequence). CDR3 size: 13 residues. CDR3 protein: CASRWGEDTEAFF. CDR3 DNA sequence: TGTGCCAGCCGGTGGGGGGAGGACACTGAAGCTTTCTTT.